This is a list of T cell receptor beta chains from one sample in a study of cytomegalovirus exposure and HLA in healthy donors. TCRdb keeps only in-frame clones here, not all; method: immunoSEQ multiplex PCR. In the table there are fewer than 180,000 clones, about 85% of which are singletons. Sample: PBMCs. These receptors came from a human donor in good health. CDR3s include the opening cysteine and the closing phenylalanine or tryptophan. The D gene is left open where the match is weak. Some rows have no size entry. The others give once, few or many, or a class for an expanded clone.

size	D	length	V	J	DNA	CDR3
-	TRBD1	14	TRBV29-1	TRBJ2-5	TGCAGCGTTGTGTTACAGGGGGCTCGGGAGACCCAGTACTTC	CSVVLQGARETQYF
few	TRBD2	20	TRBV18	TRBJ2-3	TGTGCCAGCTCACCACTCCGGGGGACTAGCGGAGGCCCGCCCACAGATACGCAGTATTTT	CASSPLRGTSGGPPTDTQYF
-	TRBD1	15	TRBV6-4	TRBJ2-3	TGTGCCAGCAGTGACTCGTCAGGGGGTACAGATACGCAGTATTTT	CASSDSSGGTDTQYF
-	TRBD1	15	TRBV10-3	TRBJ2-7	TGTGCCATCAGCGCTCCGGGACAGGGGGGCTACGAGCAGTACTTC	CAISAPGQGGYEQYF
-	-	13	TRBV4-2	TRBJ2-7	TGTGCCAGCAGCCGGACTGACTCCTACGAGCAGTACTTC	CASSRTDSYEQYF
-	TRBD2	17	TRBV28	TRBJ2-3	TGTGCCAGCAGTTTATTGGGCGCGGGAGGGCGAGGGGATACGCAGTATTTT	CASSLLGAGGRGDTQYF
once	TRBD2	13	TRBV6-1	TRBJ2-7	TGTGCCAGCACGTTAGCGGGAGGGTACGAGCAGTACTTC	CASTLAGGYEQYF
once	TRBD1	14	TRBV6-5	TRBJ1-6	TGTGCCACACAGGGGGGAACGAGAAATTCACCCCTCCACTTT	CATQGGTRNSPLHF
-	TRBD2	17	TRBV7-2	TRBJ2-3	TGTGCCAGCAGTTGGAGACTAGCGGGGGGCAACACAGATACGCAGTATTTT	CASSWRLAGGNTDTQYF
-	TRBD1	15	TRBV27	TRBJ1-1	TGTGCCAGCAGTCTCCGCGGACAGGGGTCGGCTGAAGCTTTCTTT	CASSLRGQGSAEAFF
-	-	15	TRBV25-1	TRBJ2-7	TGTGCCAGCAGTTATGGGGGACAAAGGGACTACGAGCAGTACTTC	CASSYGGQRDYEQYF
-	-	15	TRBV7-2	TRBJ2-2	TGTGCCAGCAGCTTGATAGGGGTGCGCACCGGGGAGCTGTTTTTT	CASSLIGVRTGELFF
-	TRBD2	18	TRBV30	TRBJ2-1	TGTGCCTGGAGGGGGGCGGGCTGGACTAGCGGGGGGGACAATGAGCAGTTCTTC	CAWRGAGWTSGGDNEQFF
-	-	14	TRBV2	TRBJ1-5	TGTGCCAGCAGTGAACAGGGCCTTATTCAGCCCCAGCATTTT	CASSEQGLIQPQHF
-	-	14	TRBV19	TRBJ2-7	TGTGCCAGTAGTATAAGGAGGAGCTCCTACGAGCAGTACTTC	CASSIRRSSYEQYF
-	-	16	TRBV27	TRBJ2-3	TGTGCCAGCAGTCTCTCACTTGCGGGGACCACAGATACGCAGTATTTT	CASSLSLAGTTDTQYF
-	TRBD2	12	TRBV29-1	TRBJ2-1	TGCAGCGTGGCTAGCGGGGTGGGGGAGCAGTTCTTC	CSVASGVGEQFF
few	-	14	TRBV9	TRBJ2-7	TGTGCCAGCAGTCGCAGGGTGGGAGGAAACGAGCAGTACTTC	CASSRRVGGNEQYF
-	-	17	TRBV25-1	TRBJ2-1	TGTGCCAGCAGTGGGCTTGGGGGCAGGGGATCCTACAATGAGCAGTTCTTC	CASSGLGGRGSYNEQFF
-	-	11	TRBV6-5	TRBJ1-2	TGTGCCAGCAGTCGCCAGGGATTCAACCCCTTC	CASSRQGFNPF
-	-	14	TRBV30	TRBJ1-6	TGTGCCTGGAGTCCACTAAGTCGGGATTCACCCCTCCACTTT	CAWSPLSRDSPLHF
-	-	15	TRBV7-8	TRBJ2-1	TGTGCCAGCAGCTTATTCGGGGGGCTCAACAATGAGCAGTTCTTC	CASSLFGGLNNEQFF